Each of the 24 T cell receptor beta chains below was sequenced from the same sample in a study of cytomegalovirus exposure and HLA in healthy donors. PCR involved 60 Vbeta and 13 Jbeta primers. Profiled with immunoSEQ multiplex PCR; TCRdb holds only in-frame clones, not every one. The sample contains approximately 180,000 clones, about three quarters of which appear only once. Sequencing was carried out using PBMCs. These receptors all stem from a woman aged 60-75 years in good health and CMV-seropositive.

The DNA for the CDR3 is TGTGCCAGCAGCCGACAGGGGGCATCAGAGACCCAGTACTTC. Protein: CASSRQGASETQYF. V and J are TRBV5-4 and TRBJ2-5, with 10 bases aligning to TRBD1. V gave up 4 bases and J gave up 4 bases; unmatched junction bases: 4. The germline V gene has CDR1 SGHNT and CDR2 YYREEE (reference sequence). This CDR3 has 14 amino acids.

This chain links TRBV9 with TRBJ1-4; D is uncertain. The V end was cut by 4 bases, the J end by 0 bases, with 10 bases between. Germline CDR1 and CDR2: SGDLS and YYNGEE. The CDR3 covers 15 residues. The CDR3 spells CASSPRAATNEKLFF. DNA of the CDR3: TGTGCCAGCAGCCCTCGAGCGGCAACTAATGAAAAACTGTTTTTT.

The rearrangement links TRBV19 to TRBJ1-5, with TRBD1 as a possible D gene (6 bases). The CDR3 length is 15 residues. CDR1 is LNHDA and CDR2 is SQIVND in the germline V gene (reference sequence). Trimming cost V 5 bases and J 6 bases, with 17 bases left between them. CDR3: CASSRQVAGVQPQHF. CDR3 bases: TGTGCCAGTAGTCGACAGGTGGCGGGGGTTCAGCCCCAGCATTTT.

V is TRBV15 and J is TRBJ1-4; unclear D gene. From germline, CDR1 is LNHNV and CDR2 YYDKDF (reference sequence). The CDR3 extends over 15 amino acids. With 8 bases removed from V and 7 bases from J, the gap between germline ends came to 20 bases. The CDR3 region is CATSQSSPGSEKLFF. The CDR3 nucleotides are TGTGCCACCTCACAATCTTCCCCGGGTTCTGAAAAACTGTTTTTT.

The chain recombines TRBV11-2 with TRBJ2-7; a weak D match, TRBD2 (6 bases). V lost 3 bases and J 6 bases, leaving 24 bases between the germline ends. The germline gives CDR1 SGHAT, CDR2 FQNNGV. The CDR3 contains 17 residues. CDR3 bases: TGTGCCAGCAGCTTTTTCCCCGGCCGGGGGAAAAACGGCGAGCAGTACTTC. Translating it yields CASSFFPGRGKNGEQYF.

The chain couples TRBV9 to TRBJ2-7; weak D call: TRBD2 (6 bases). The length of the CDR3 is 14 residues. Germline assignment: CDR1 SGDLS and CDR2 YYNGEE. The ends were cut back, 4 bases at V and 3 bases at J, with 14 bases in the middle. The CDR3 here is CASSPRDFYYEQYF. CDR3 nucleotide sequence: TGTGCCAGCAGCCCCAGGGACTTTTACTACGAGCAGTACTTC.

The rearrangement uses TRBV29-1 and TRBJ1-5; D is unclear. Germline loops: CDR1 SQVTM, CDR2 ANQGSEA. Trimming took 5 bases from V and 0 from J, leaving 5 bases between them. The CDR3 has 12 residues. DNA for the CDR3: TGCAGCGTTTCCCATAGCAATCAGCCCCAGCATTTT. The encoded protein is CSVSHSNQPQHF.

This chain uses TRBV28 with TRBJ1-1, with no clear D. V lost 5 bases, J lost 1 base, and 14 bases lay in between. The length of the CDR3 is 15 residues. The germline CDR1 and CDR2 sequences are MDHEN and SYDVKM. The CDR3 DNA sequence: TGTGCCAGCAGTGTCCCCCTCTCCGGGAACACTGAAGCTTTCTTT. Translated, it gives CASSVPLSGNTEAFF.

This sequence joins TRBV2 and TRBJ2-3, with 10 bases that match TRBD1. The CDR3 is 17 amino acids. The ends lost 4 bases at V and 2 bases at J; junction bases unmatched: 9. The germline gives CDR1 SNHLY, CDR2 FYNNEI. In DNA, the CDR3 is TGTGCCAGCAGTGCCGACAGGGGGCGGAGATCCACAGATACGCAGTATTTT. Translation gives CASSADRGRRSTDTQYF.

The chain is built from TRBV29-1 and TRBJ1-1; tentative D call: TRBD1 (5 bases). The V gene's germline CDR1 is SQVTM and CDR2 ANQGSEA. V was shortened by 3 bases and J by 1 base, with 9 bases between the two germline ends. The CDR3 covers 13 residues. The CDR3 DNA follows: TGCAGCGTTGACGACAGAAGGAACACTGAAGCTTTCTTT. This translates into CSVDDRRNTEAFF.

The chain combines TRBV7-2 with TRBJ2-7; TRBD2 agrees at 9 bases. There are 15 residues in the CDR3. The V gene end was trimmed by 5 bases and the J gene end by 1 base; junction bases not matched to a gene: 6. The V gene's germline CDR1 is SGHTA and CDR2 FQGNSA. This chain's CDR3 is CASSVGLASSYEQYF. The CDR3 DNA follows: TGTGCCAGCAGCGTAGGACTAGCGTCTTCCTACGAGCAGTACTTC. Supplemented by reference TRBV7-2 and TRBJ2-7, the full variable domain reads GAGVSQSPSNKVTEKGKDVELRCDPISGHTALYWYRQSLGQGLEFLIYFQGNSAPDKSGLPSDRFSAERTGGSVSTLTIQRTQQEDSAVYLCASSVGLASSYEQYFGPGTRLTVT.

The chain joins TRBV2 to TRBJ2-2; 10 bases line up with TRBD2. Germline V CDR1 and CDR2: SNHLY, FYNNEI. The CDR3 consists of 18 residues. J gave up 3 bases and V 6 bases, and 13 bases lay outside the gene matches. The CDR3: CASSLFVLAGEYTGELFF. CDR3 nucleotides: TGTGCCAGCAGCCTATTCGTGCTAGCGGGGGAGTACACCGGGGAGCTGTTTTTT.

J is TRBJ2-6 and V is TRBV9, with 8 nucleotides matching TRBD1. Germline trimming cut 4 bases from V and 4 bases from J; bases unmatched to any gene: 10. Germline V gene data show CDR1 as SGDLS and CDR2 as YYNGEE. This CDR3 spans 17 amino acids. In DNA form, the CDR3 reads TGTGCCAGCAGCCCAAACCTCAGGGGGCTCGGGGCCAACGTCCTGACTTTC. Its translation is CASSPNLRGLGANVLTF.

The genes are TRBV29-1 and TRBJ2-3; 10 positions agree with TRBD1. The junction had 5 bases not matched to a gene; V was cut back by 7 bases and J by 4 bases. This CDR3 spans 13 amino acids. The germline CDR1 and CDR2 sequences are SQVTM and ANQGSEA. CDR3 coding DNA: TGCAGCGCTCGGGACAGGGGAGCAGATACGCAGTATTTT. This sequence encodes CSARDRGADTQYF.

The rearrangement joins TRBV27 to TRBJ1-2; 10 bases are shared with TRBD1. Trimming at V came to 5 bases and at J to 4 bases, leaving 7 bases not matched to a gene. The CDR3 has 15 amino acids. Germline assignment: CDR1 MNHEY and CDR2 SMNVEV (reference sequence). The CDR3: CASSRDRGFSYGYTF. CDR3 sequence (DNA): TGTGCCAGCAGTCGGGACAGGGGTTTTAGCTATGGCTACACCTTC.

Comments on this clone: Compared with germline, one end of the junction differs, possibly owing to a read error. The CDR3 nucleotides are TGTGCCAGCAGTTACTCGGGCCAGGGGGCACCCGACTTC. Protein product: CASSYSGQGAPDF. The chain links TRBV6-5 to TRBJ1-2; 8 nucleotides match TRBD1. The length of the CDR3 is 13 residues. Germline loops: CDR1 MNHEY, CDR2 SVGAGI.

The chain carries TRBV7-2 and TRBJ2-3, with TRBD2 matching over 13 bases. This CDR3 region has 14 residues. Per germline, CDR1 SGHTA and CDR2 FQGNSA. The trim removed 6 bases at V and 10 bases at J, leaving 7 bases unmatched. CDR3 sequence (DNA): TGTGCCAGCAGACTAGCGGGAGGGCCTTCTGCGCAGTATTTT. Protein: CASRLAGGPSAQYF.

The chain is built from TRBV6-5 and TRBJ1-1; tentatively, D is TRBD1 (6 bases). Germline values: CDR1 MNHEY, CDR2 SVGAGI. The V and J ends lost 4 bases and 0 bases respectively, with 15 bases between them. The CDR3 has 16 amino acids. The CDR3, as DNA: TGTGCCAGCAGTTTAACCCTACAGGGAGTGAACACTGAAGCTTTCTTT. Residues: CASSLTLQGVNTEAFF.

This chain uses TRBV19 with TRBJ2-3, with 10 bases fitting TRBD2. The germline gives CDR1 LNHDA, CDR2 SQIVND (reference sequence). V shed 5 bases, J shed 4 bases, and the junction held 0 bases outside the gene matches. This CDR3 is built from 13 residues. CDR3 sequence: CASSLAGADTQYF. The CDR3 bases are TGTGCCAGTAGTCTAGCGGGAGCAGATACGCAGTATTTT. The full variable domain, rest sourced from reference TRBV19 and TRBJ2-3, is DGGITQSPKYLFRKEGQNVTLSCEQNLNHDAMYWYRQDPGQGLRLIYYSQIVNDFQKGDIAEGYSVSREKKESFPLTVTSAQKNPTAFYLCASSLAGADTQYFGPGTRLTVL.

The chain has TRBV5-6 and TRBJ2-5; 11 nucleotides line up with TRBD1. V lost 1 base and J lost 11; bases outside the gene matches: 10. This CDR3 is built from 15 residues. Germline V gives CDR1 SGHDT, CDR2 YYEEEE. The CDR3 nucleotides read TGTGCCAGCAGCTTGCCGGGACAGGGGGAATCGGCACAGTACTTC. Protein: CASSLPGQGESAQYF.

CDR3 residues: CASSLVGTGQETQYF. CDR3 nucleotide sequence: TGCGCCAGCAGCTTGGTCGGGACAGGTCAAGAGACCCAGTACTTC. The gene calls are TRBV5-1 and TRBJ2-5, with 8 bases aligning to TRBD1. J lost 2 bases, V lost 0 bases, and 3 bases had no gene match. In germline, CDR1 is SGHRS, CDR2 YFSETQ. CDR3 length equals 15 residues.

This clone was detected a few times. This rearrangement joins TRBV7-9 to TRBJ1-4, with a possible D match to TRBD1 (5 bases). Trimming removed 1 base from V and 5 bases from J, with 5 bases in between. CDR3 length equals 13 residues. Looked up from germline, CDR1 is SEHNR and CDR2 is FQNEAQ (reference sequence). CDR3 amino acids: CASSLDRNEKLFF. In DNA, the CDR3 is TGTGCCAGCAGCTTAGACAGGAATGAAAAACTGTTTTTT.

V usage is TRBV5-1 and J usage is TRBJ1-1, with D possibly matching TRBD1 (6 bases). Per the germline V gene, CDR1 is SGHRS and CDR2 is YFSETQ. This CDR3 comprises 15 residues. The V and J ends lost 0 bases and 1 base respectively, with 10 bases between them. The CDR3 DNA reads as TGCGCCAGCAGCTTGGACGTAGGGGGGAACACTGAAGCTTTCTTT. As protein: CASSLDVGGNTEAFF.

The genes are TRBV6-1 and TRBJ1-4; D unresolved. The CDR3 totals 12 residues. Deletions cut 3 bases from V and 5 bases from J, with 4 bases between. The germline gives CDR1 MNHNS, CDR2 SASEGT. CDR3 coding DNA: TGTGCCAGCAGTGACTTAAATGAAAAACTGTTTTTT. Protein product: CASSDLNEKLFF.